This T cell receptor beta chain is drawn from a study of graft-versus-host responses after intestinal transplantation. The wider study: Recipients had transplants, and these were multivisceral, liver-intestinal, or isolated intestinal. Uniformly, recipients were administered anti-thymocyte globulin induction with subsequent tacrolimus and steroids for three to four years. Broader study findings: Ileal or blood samples showed some GvH clones first, and such clones were also found in recipient marrow. Early declines in HvG clones that occurred post-transplant were associated with peak circulating GvH clone levels.

Trimming took 7 bases from V and 0 from J; bases not matched to a gene: 7. This CDR3 has 15 residues. Germline CDR1 reads SNHLY; CDR2 reads FYNNEI. Comment on this clone: Antigen unknown.

The table came from immunoSEQ multiplex PCR; TCRdb's copy has only in-frame clones and leaves some out. The profile shows about 93,000 clones, approximately 92% of them singletons. The gene calls are TRBV2 and TRBJ1-1, with 8 bases that match TRBD1. The material sequenced was unstimulated CD8+ T cells sorted from spleen or lymph node cells, taken before intestinal transplant. The origin of this receptor is a human donor who received an intestinal transplant. The DNA of the CDR3 is TGTGCCAGCATAACGACAGGGGTCATGAACACTGAAGCTTTCTTT. It specifies CASITTGVMNTEAFF.